This is a list of T cell receptor beta chains from one sample in a study of liver allograft versus peripheral blood T cells. In TCRdb, the reads were re-called with MiXCR into one record per CDR3 protein. The table shows 9,700 or so distinct CDR3 sequences, with 25% to 30% occurring only once. The receptors shown here come from a human patient who had a liver transplant. Part of the T cell pool may stem from the graft donor. CDR3s include the opening cysteine and the closing phenylalanine or tryptophan. The D gene is left open where the match is weak. Not every row has a clone size; where given, it reads once, few, many or a size class.

J: TRBJ2-2; D: TRBD2; size: -; V: TRBV20-1; DNA: TGCAGTGCTTCACATAGCGGGGGGCCCGATACAGCCACCGGGGAGCTGTTTTTT; CDR3: CSASHSGGPDTATGELFF
J: TRBJ2-3; D: TRBD2; size: medium-sized; V: TRBV29-1; DNA: TGCAGCGGGGAGCGGGATTGGGATACGCAGTATTTT; CDR3: CSGERDWDTQYF
J: TRBJ2-3; D: -; size: few; V: TRBV28; DNA: TGTGCCAGCACCCCGAGGGCCCCAGATACGCAGTATTTT; CDR3: CASTPRAPDTQYF
J: TRBJ2-6; D: -; size: many; V: TRBV12-5; DNA: TGTGCTAGTGGTTTGGGACACAGGGATGGGGCCAACGTCCTGACTTTC; CDR3: CASGLGHRDGANVLTF
J: TRBJ2-1; D: -; size: medium-sized; V: TRBV15; DNA: TGTGCCACCAGCAGAGTCCTTTGGGGCAATGAGCAGTTCTTC; CDR3: CATSRVLWGNEQFF
J: TRBJ2-5; D: -; size: once; V: TRBV12-3/TRBV12-4; DNA: TGTGCCAGCAGCCATACCCTAAGGGGCCCCCTGGAGACCCAGTACTTC; CDR3: CASSHTLRGPLETQYF
J: TRBJ2-7; D: -; size: medium-sized; V: TRBV6-5; DNA: TGTGCCAGCAGTTACCGAACTAAGTACGAGCAGTACTTC; CDR3: CASSYRTKYEQYF
J: TRBJ1-1; D: -; size: few; V: TRBV28; DNA: TGTGCCAGCAGTCCCCTCGGGGTTGGCACTGAAGCTTTCTTT; CDR3: CASSPLGVGTEAFF
J: TRBJ2-3; D: TRBD2; size: -; V: TRBV7-2; DNA: TGTGCCAGCAGCACGGGACTAGCGGGCCTCCTGGCCCAAAATACGCAGTATTTT; CDR3: CASSTGLAGLLAQNTQYF
J: TRBJ2-3; D: TRBD2; size: many; V: TRBV13; DNA: TGTGCCAGCAGTCCGGGGGGAACCCCGGATACGCAGTATTTT; CDR3: CASSPGGTPDTQYF
J: TRBJ1-3; D: -; size: -; V: TRBV18; DNA: TGTGCCAGCTCACCACGGGTTAGCTCTGGAAACACCATATATTTT; CDR3: CASSPRVSSGNTIYF
J: TRBJ1-2; D: -; size: -; V: TRBV30; DNA: TGTGCCTGGAAACCACAAGGTTTCGATGGCTACACCTTC; CDR3: CAWKPQGFDGYTF
J: TRBJ2-1; D: TRBD2; size: medium-sized; V: TRBV10-3; DNA: TGTGCCATCAGTAGGACGCAGGGTAGCGGGTATTACAATGAGCAGTTCTTC; CDR3: CAISRTQGSGYYNEQFF
J: TRBJ2-2; D: -; size: medium-sized; V: TRBV6-5; DNA: TGTGCCAGCACCCCGTTCGGCGCGGACACCGGGGAGCTGTTTTTT; CDR3: CASTPFGADTGELFF
J: TRBJ2-7; D: -; size: many; V: TRBV15; DNA: TGTGCCACCAGCAGAGAACGGGATTTGAGGGGGATCGAGCAGTACTTC; CDR3: CATSRERDLRGIEQYF
J: TRBJ1-5; D: -; size: few; V: TRBV12-3/TRBV12-4; DNA: TGTGCCAGCAGCCCATCAACCCTGGGGCAGCCCCAGCATTTT; CDR3: CASSPSTLGQPQHF
J: TRBJ2-2; D: -; size: -; V: TRBV7-3; DNA: TGTGCCAGCAGCGCTCACGCACACGGGGACACCGGGGAGCTGTTTTTT; CDR3: CASSAHAHGDTGELFF
J: TRBJ2-5; D: -; size: -; V: TRBV7-2; DNA: TGTGCCAGCAACCAAGTTGTGGGGATCGGAGAGACCCAGTACTTC; CDR3: CASNQVVGIGETQYF
J: TRBJ2-5; D: TRBD1; size: medium-sized; V: TRBV15; DNA: TGTGCCACCAGCAGGGGACAGGAGCAAGAGACCCAGTACTTC; CDR3: CATSRGQEQETQYF
J: TRBJ1-3; D: -; size: -; V: TRBV20-1; DNA: TGCAGTGCTAGAGATACTTCGGACTCTGGAAACACCATATATTTT; CDR3: CSARDTSDSGNTIYF
J: TRBJ1-5; D: -; size: few; V: TRBV20-1; DNA: TGCAGTGCTAGAGGGGACAGCAATCAGCCCCAGCATTTT; CDR3: CSARGDSNQPQHF
J: TRBJ1-3; D: -; size: few; V: TRBV20-1; DNA: TGCAGTGCTACGGGGGTTTCTGGAAACACCATATATTTT; CDR3: CSATGVSGNTIYF
J: TRBJ2-1; D: -; size: few; V: TRBV7-9; DNA: TGTGCCAGCAGCTTAGGCGGCGGGTACAATGAGCAGTTCTTC; CDR3: CASSLGGGYNEQFF